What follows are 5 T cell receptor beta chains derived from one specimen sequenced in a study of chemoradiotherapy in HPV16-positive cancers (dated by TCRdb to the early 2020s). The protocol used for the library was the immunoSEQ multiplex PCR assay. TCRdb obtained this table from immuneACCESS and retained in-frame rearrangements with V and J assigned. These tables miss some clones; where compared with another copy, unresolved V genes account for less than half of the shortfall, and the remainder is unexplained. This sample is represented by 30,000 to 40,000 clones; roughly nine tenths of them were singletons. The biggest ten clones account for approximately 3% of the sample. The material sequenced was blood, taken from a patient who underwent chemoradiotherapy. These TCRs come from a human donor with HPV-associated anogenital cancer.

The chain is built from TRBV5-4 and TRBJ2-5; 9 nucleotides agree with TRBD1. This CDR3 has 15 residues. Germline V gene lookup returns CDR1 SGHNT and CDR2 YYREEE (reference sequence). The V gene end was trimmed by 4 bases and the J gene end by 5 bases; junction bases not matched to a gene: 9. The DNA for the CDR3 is TGTGCCAGCAGCCTCGGACAGGGGAGCGAGGAGACCCAGTACTTC. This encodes CASSLGQGSEETQYF.

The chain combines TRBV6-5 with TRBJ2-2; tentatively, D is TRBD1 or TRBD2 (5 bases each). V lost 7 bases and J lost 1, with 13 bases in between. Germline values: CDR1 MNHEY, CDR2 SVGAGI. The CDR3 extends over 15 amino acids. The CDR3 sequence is CASTEGRLNTGELFF. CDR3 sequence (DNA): TGTGCCAGCACAGAGGGACGGTTGAACACCGGGGAGCTGTTTTTT.

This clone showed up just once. This CDR3 is CASSLGAVDNQPQHF. CDR3 DNA sequence: TGTGCCAGCAGCTTAGGTGCGGTGGACAATCAGCCCCAGCATTTT. This chain connects TRBV7-8 to TRBJ1-5; D call uncertain. With 1 base removed from V and 3 bases from J, the gap between germline ends came to 10 bases. This CDR3 contains 15 residues. Germline CDR1 reads SGHVS; CDR2 reads FQNEAQ.

The CDR3 sequence: CASSFGLGHQETQYF. The CDR3 DNA reads as TGTGCCAGCAGCTTTGGCTTGGGGCATCAAGAGACCCAGTACTTC. The V gene is TRBV5-8, the J gene TRBJ2-5, with D possibly being TRBD1 (5 bases). The CDR3 spans 15 residues. Trimming cost V 2 bases and J 2 bases, with 13 bases left between them. The germline V gene has CDR1 SGHTS and CDR2 YDEGEE.

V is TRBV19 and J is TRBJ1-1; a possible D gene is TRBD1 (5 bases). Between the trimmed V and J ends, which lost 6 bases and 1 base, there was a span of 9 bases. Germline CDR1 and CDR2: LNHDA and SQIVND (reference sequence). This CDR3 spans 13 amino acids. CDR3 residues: CASSPGGNTEAFF. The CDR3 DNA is TGTGCCAGTAGCCCGGGGGGGAACACTGAAGCTTTCTTT. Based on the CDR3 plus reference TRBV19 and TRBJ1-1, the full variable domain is DGGITQSPKYLFRKEGQNVTLSCEQNLNHDAMYWYRQDPGQGLRLIYYSQIVNDFQKGDIAEGYSVSREKKESFPLTVTSAQKNPTAFYLCASSPGGNTEAFFGQGTRLTVV.